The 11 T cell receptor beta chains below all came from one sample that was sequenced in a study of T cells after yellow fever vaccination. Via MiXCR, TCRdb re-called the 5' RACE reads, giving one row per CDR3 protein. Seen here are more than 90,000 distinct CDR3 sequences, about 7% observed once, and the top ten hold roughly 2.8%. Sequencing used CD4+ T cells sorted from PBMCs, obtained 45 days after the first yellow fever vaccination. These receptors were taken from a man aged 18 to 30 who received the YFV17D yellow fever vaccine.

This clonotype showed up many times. In DNA form, the CDR3 reads TGCAGTGCTAGAGAGAGAATCGCCGGGGAGCTGTTTTTT. Translation: CSARERIAGELFF. This chain connects TRBV20-1 to TRBJ2-2, with no clear D. Germline V gene sequence: CDR1 DFQATT, CDR2 SNEGSKA (reference sequence). Trimming left V 0 bases short and J 6 bases short, with 8 bases between. The CDR3 consists of 13 residues.

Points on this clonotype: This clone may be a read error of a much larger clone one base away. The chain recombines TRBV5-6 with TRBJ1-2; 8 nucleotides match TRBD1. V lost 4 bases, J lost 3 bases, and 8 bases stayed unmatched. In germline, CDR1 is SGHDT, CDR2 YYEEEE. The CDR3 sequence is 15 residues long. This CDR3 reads CASSTSGQGYYGYTF. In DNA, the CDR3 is TGTGCCAGCAGCACCTCCGGACAGGGCTACTATGGCTACACCTTC.

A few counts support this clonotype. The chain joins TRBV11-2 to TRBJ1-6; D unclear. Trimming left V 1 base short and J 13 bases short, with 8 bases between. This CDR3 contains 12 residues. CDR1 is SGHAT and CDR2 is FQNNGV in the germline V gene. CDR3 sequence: CASSLGSSPLHF. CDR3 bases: TGTGCCAGCAGCTTAGGTTCGTCCCCCCTCCACTTT.

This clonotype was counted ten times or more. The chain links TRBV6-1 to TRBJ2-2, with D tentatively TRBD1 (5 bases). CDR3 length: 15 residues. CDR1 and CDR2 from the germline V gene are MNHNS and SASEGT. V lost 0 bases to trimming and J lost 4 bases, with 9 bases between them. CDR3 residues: CASSEAKGRTGELFF. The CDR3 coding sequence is TGTGCCAGCAGTGAAGCAAAGGGGCGCACCGGGGAGCTGTTTTTT.

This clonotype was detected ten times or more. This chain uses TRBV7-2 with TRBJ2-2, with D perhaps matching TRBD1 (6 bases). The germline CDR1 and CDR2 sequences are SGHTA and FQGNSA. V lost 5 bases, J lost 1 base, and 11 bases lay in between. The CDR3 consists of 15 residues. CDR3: CASSPQGQNTGELFF. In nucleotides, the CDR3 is TGTGCCAGCAGCCCGCAGGGACAGAACACCGGGGAGCTGTTTTTT.

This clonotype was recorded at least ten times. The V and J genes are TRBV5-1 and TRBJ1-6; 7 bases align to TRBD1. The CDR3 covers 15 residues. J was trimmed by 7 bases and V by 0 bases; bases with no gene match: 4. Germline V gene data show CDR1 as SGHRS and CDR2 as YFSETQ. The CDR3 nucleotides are TGCGCCAGCAGCTTGGGGGGAGGGGGCAATTCACCCCTCCACTTT. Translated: CASSLGGGGNSPLHF.

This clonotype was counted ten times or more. For the CDR3, the DNA is TGTGCCAGCAGCTTCTCAGCGGCTGGCACAGATACGCAGTATTTT. Encoded protein: CASSFSAAGTDTQYF. V is TRBV7-2 and J is TRBJ2-3, with TRBD2 as a possible D gene (5 bases). Per germline, CDR1 SGHTA and CDR2 FQGNSA. The CDR3 runs to 15 residues. Trimming left V 3 bases short and J 1 base short, with 11 bases between. Looking up the rest from reference TRBV7-2 and TRBJ2-3 gives the full variable domain: GAGVSQSPSNKVTEKGKDVELRCDPISGHTALYWYRQSLGQGLEFLIYFQGNSAPDKSGLPSDRFSAERTGGSVSTLTIQRTQQEDSAVYLCASSFSAAGTDTQYFGPGTRLTVL.

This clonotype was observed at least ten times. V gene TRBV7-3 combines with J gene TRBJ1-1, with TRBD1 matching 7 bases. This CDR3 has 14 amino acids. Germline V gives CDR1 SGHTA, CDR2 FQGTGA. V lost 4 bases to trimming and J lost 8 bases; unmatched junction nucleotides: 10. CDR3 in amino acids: CASSSRGGGEEAFF. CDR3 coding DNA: TGTGCCAGCAGCTCCCGGGGAGGGGGCGAGGAAGCTTTCTTT.

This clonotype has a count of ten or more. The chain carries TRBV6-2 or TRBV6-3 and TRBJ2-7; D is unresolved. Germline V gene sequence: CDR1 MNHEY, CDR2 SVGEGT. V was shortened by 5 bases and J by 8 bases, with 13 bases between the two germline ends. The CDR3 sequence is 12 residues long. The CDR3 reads CASSPSLIQQYF. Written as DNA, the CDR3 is TGTGCCAGCAGTCCATCCCTTATCCAGCAGTACTTC.

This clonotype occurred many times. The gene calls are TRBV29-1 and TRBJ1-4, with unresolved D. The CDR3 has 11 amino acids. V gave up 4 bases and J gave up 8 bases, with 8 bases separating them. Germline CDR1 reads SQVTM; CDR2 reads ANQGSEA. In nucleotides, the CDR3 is TGCAGCGTTGGACGGAGAGAAAAACTGTTTTTT. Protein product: CSVGRREKLFF.

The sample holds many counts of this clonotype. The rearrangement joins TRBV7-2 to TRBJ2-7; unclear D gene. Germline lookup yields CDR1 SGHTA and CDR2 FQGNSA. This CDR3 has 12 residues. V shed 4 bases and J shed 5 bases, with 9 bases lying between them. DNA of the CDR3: TGTGCCAGCAGCTCCGGGTTTGACGAGCAGTACTTC. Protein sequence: CASSSGFDEQYF.